Described below is a single T cell receptor (beta chain) sequence and its context. Its antigen remains undetermined. Per-base qualities were not stored, and no clone one base away is much larger. Samples from volunteer blood donors who had recovered from COVID-19 were contributed by a second Seattle source. Collaborating institutions collected whole blood in K2EDTA tubes following their own protocols. For TCRbeta analysis, collaborator samples were shipped as frozen whole blood, as isolated PBMCs, or as DNA extracted from either sample type. The immunoSEQ Assay, a bias-controlled multiplex PCR, was used to amplify TCRbeta CDR3 regions from genomic DNA. The paper's data handling went like this. The number of nucleated cells in each sample was estimated by amplification of reference gene primers within the assay. To quantify the absolute abundance of each unique TCRbeta CDR3 rearrangement, sequence reads were collapsed and filtered. For each sample, productive Simpson clonality was calculated by taking the square root of Simpson's diversity index across productive rearrangements. In its TCRdb copy, this immuneACCESS table keeps in-frame sequences only and misses some clones. Where compared with another copy, unresolved V genes explain less than half of these, and the others have no known cause. V and J calls and clone size are as listed in that table; D and trimming were resolved from the DNA. The sample table lists about 260,000 clones, less than 85% of them with a count of one. 4.6% of the sample goes to the ten largest clones.

The data were taken from a study of blood T cell repertoires in COVID-19 (TCRdb year 2020). With respect to the entire study: Samples covering the acute and convalescent phases of COVID-19 were provided by collaborators in the United States, Italy and Spain. Nearly every sample came with metadata listing a de-identified subject ID, COVID-19 status, age in years and sex. Samples came from the ongoing ImmuneRACE study (first 160 participants) plus 1,254 subjects from 6 global collaborators. Deeply sampled blood TCRbeta repertoires from subjects exposed to, actively infected with, or recovered from COVID-19 were included in the dataset. Where available, HLA class I and class II types were taken from metadata supplied by the sample provider and were not determined by assay-based typing. A freely available public database, intended as a resource for researchers studying the immune response to SARS-CoV-2, is where the repertoires were released. The material from the prospective study consisted of cDNA or gDNA derived from T cells, B-cell-depleted T cells, or PBMCs.

Points the paper makes about the study in general: How much clinical and demographic metadata was included differed by source and by participant, and the metadata was provided uncurated.

This sequence was found in a man in his sixties who had recovered from COVID-19. The sequenced sample was peripheral blood.

The CDR3 has the sequence CASSLAPATNYEQFF. The bases read TGTGCCAGCAGCTTAGCCCCCGCAACCAACTATGAGCAGTTCTTC. This chain is built from TRBV7-2 and TRBJ2-1; no D gene call is confident. The germline V gene provides CDR1 SGHTA and CDR2 FQGNSA. The CDR3 holds 15 amino acids from the cysteine to the phenylalanine. Only the CDR3 part of the read is kept: 45 bases, read in frame from the first base. Cut back by 0 bases and 8 bases, the V and J ends lie 14 bases apart.